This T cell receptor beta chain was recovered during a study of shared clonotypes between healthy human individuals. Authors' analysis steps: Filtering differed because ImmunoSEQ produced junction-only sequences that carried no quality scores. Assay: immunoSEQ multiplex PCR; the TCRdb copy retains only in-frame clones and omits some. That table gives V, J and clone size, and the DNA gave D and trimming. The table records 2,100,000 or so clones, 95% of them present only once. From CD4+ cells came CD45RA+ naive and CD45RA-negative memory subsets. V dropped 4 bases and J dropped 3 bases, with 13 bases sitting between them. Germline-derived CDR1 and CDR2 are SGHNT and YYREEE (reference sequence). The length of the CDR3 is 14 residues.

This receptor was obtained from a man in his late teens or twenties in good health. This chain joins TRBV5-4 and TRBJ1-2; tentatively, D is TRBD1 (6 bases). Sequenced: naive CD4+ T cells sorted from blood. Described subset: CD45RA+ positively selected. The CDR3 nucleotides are TGTGCCAGCAGCCGAACAGGGTCCGACTATGGCTACACCTTC. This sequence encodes CASSRTGSDYGYTF.